This T cell receptor beta chain came from a study of blood T cell repertoires in COVID-19. Study-wide background: Sites across the United States, Italy and Spain contributed samples from acute and convalescent COVID-19.

The germline CDR1 and CDR2 sequences are MNHEY and SVGAGI. The CDR3 has 15 residues. Losses at the gene ends were 7 bases for V and 1 base for J; bases not matched to a gene: 8. Sequencing used immunoSEQ multiplex PCR; TCRdb keeps in-frame clones, though not all of them. Of about 380,000 clones in the sample, roughly 90% are singletons; the top ten hold around 1.3%. This clonotype originated in a middle-aged man with acute or convalescent COVID-19. The specimen was peripheral blood. The rearrangement links TRBV6-5 to TRBJ2-7, with 9 nucleotides matching TRBD1. CDR3 amino acids: CASTLVGQGSYEQYF. CDR3 nucleotides: TGTGCCAGCACTCTCGTGGGACAGGGTTCCTACGAGCAGTACTTC.